This T cell receptor beta chain was documented in a study of T cell responses to AZD1222 COVID-19 vaccine. Findings and caveats of the study: Baseline seropositivity occurred in only a handful of AZD1222 recipients. Within unmutated variant regions lay the reported targets of nearly half of spike-specific TCRs.

V was cut by 0 bases and J by 0 bases, with 9 bases left in between. Per germline, CDR1 MNHNS and CDR2 SASEGT. This CDR3 contains 15 residues. The data were produced by immunoSEQ multiplex PCR, yet TCRdb's version contains in-frame clones alone and is incomplete. Of approximately 70,000 clones in the sample, around 80% were seen once. As concerns this clone: Its cognate antigen is unknown.

The study pooled second doses at about 4 or about 12 weeks. This clonotype was obtained from an adult who received the AZD1222 COVID-19 vaccine. The chain carries TRBV6-1 and TRBJ2-7; the D is unclear. The sample here was peripheral blood, taken 28 days after the second AZD1222 dose. The DNA of the CDR3 is TGTGCCAGCAGTGAAGCCCCAGGTAGCTCCTACGAGCAGTACTTC. Protein product: CASSEAPGSSYEQYF.